This TCR beta chain was sequenced for a study of post-analysis software for immune sequencing data. General study results and limits: Samples prepared in the same batch strongly co-clustered by F measure. In multiple sclerosis, normalized Chao1 diversity was significantly below that of controls. A few TRBV segments, TRBV5-6, TRBV5-1 and TRBV20-1 among them, were found more frequent in patients than controls.

Presence of unique molecular identifiers characterized the TCR beta cDNA libraries. TCRdb passed the PCR reads through MiXCR, listing each CDR3 protein once. Among roughly 800,000 distinct CDR3 sequences listed, around 45% were seen once. The CDR3 totals 14 residues. The V end was cut by 9 bases, the J end by 6 bases, with 21 bases between. CDR1 is SGHRS, CDR2 YFSETQ, per germline. This clonotype was observed a few times. What it binds is unknown. This TCR came from a girl aged 10-17 years with multiple sclerosis. This chain connects TRBV5-1 to TRBJ1-2, with D perhaps TRBD1 (6 bases). The sample comprised blood. This chain's CDR3 is CATGQTGQTHGYTF. The DNA of the CDR3 is TGCGCCACCGGACAGACAGGACAGACGCATGGCTACACCTTC.